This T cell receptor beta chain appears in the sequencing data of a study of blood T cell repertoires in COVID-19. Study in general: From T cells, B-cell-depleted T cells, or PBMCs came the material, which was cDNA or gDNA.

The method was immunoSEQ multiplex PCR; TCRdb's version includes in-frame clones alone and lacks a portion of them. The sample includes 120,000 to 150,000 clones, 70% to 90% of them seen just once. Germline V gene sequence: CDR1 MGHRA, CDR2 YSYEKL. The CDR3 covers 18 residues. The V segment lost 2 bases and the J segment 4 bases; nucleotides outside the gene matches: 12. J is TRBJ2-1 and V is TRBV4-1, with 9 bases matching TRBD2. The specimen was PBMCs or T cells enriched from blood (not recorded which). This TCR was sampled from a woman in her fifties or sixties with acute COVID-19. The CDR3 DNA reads TGCGCCAGCAGCCAAAGCCGGGCGGGAGGGCCCGAATACAATGAGCAGTTCTTC. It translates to CASSQSRAGGPEYNEQFF.